This TCR beta chain was obtained from a study of blood T cell repertoires in COVID-19. Original processing notes: Nucleated cell number was recorded as an estimate derived from reference gene primer amplification. Data came from immunoSEQ multiplex PCR; TCRdb stores just in-frame clones and leaves some out. Clonal size and the V and J genes are those of that table, whereas D and trimming came from the DNA. The table records about 200,000 clones, 80% to 90% of them present only once. This clone has just a few counts. This CDR3 has 14 residues. The V gene lost 2 bases and the J gene lost 5 bases, with 13 bases spanning the gap. Germline CDR1 reads SGHTS; CDR2 reads YDEGEE.

V gene TRBV5-8 combines with J gene TRBJ2-5; TRBD1 might be the D (5 bases). The specimen was peripheral blood. The source is a human donor in a cohort sampled during active COVID-19. CDR3 sequence (DNA): TGTGCCAGCAGCTTTACCGGGCAGGGTGAGACCCAGTACTTC. This translates into CASSFTGQGETQYF.